Listed below are T cell receptor beta chains from one sample, sequenced in a study of blood T cell repertoires in COVID-19. TCRdb's copy holds only in-frame clones and misses some; the assay was immunoSEQ multiplex PCR. The sample yields about 70,000 clones, around 89% seen once. The source material was peripheral blood. All receptors derive from a human donor in a cohort sampled during active COVID-19. Each CDR3 is given with its conserved first and last residue. D genes are given only for firm matches. Clone size is given for some rows only: seen once, a few or many times, or a class if the clone is expanded.

CASRSTWARKEKLFF | TGTGCCAGCAGAAGTACGTGGGCTCGAAAGGAAAAACTGTTTTTT | TRBV27 | once | NA | TRBJ1-4
CASSPQQGGTEAFF | TGTGCCAGCAGCCCCCAACAGGGTGGCACTGAAGCTTTCTTT | TRBV7-9 | NA | NA | TRBJ1-1
CASSLTGSDGYTF | TGTGCCAGCAGCCTTACAGGGAGTGATGGCTACACCTTC | TRBV6-5 | NA | NA | TRBJ1-2
CASSEFSGQETQYF | TGCGCCAGCAGTGAGTTTAGCGGGCAAGAGACCCAGTACTTC | TRBV10-2 | NA | TRBD2 | TRBJ2-5
CASSSDREETQYF | TGTGCCAGCAGCTCAGACAGGGAGGAGACCCAGTACTTC | TRBV5-4 | NA | TRBD1 | TRBJ2-5
CASSVTSGREQFF | TGTGCCAGCAGCGTGACTAGCGGGAGGGAGCAGTTCTTC | TRBV5-4 | NA | TRBD2 | TRBJ2-1
CAISDSHPGTRDEQYF | TGTGCCATCAGTGACTCACATCCGGGGACTAGAGACGAGCAGTACTTC | TRBV10-3 | NA | TRBD2 | TRBJ2-7
CASSLTFHTGSSTDTQYF | TGTGCCAGCAGCTTAACTTTTCATACAGGGTCGAGCACAGATACGCAGTATTTT | TRBV7-3 | NA | NA | TRBJ2-3
CASSTPTGIQETQYF | TGTGCCAGCAGTACCCCTACAGGGATCCAAGAGACCCAGTACTTC | TRBV28 | NA | NA | TRBJ2-5
CASRPLAGGPLSYNEQFF | TGTGCCAGCAGACCTTTAGCGGGAGGGCCCCTTTCCTACAATGAGCAGTTCTTC | TRBV6-4 | NA | TRBD2 | TRBJ2-1
CASSLADRAGLDTQYF | TGTGCCAGCAGCTTGGCGGACAGGGCAGGTTTAGATACGCAGTATTTT | TRBV5-6 | once | TRBD1 | TRBJ2-3
CASSLWRTLNEQFF | TGTGCCAGCAGCTTATGGCGGACTCTCAATGAGCAGTTCTTC | TRBV11-2 | NA | NA | TRBJ2-1
CASSYSDRPEAFF | TGTGCCAGCAGTTACTCGGACAGACCTGAAGCTTTCTTT | TRBV6-5 | NA | NA | TRBJ1-1
CASSGGEGGNTIYF | TGTGCCAGCAGTGGGGGCGAGGGTGGAAACACCATATATTTT | TRBV4-2 | NA | NA | TRBJ1-3
CAWTGESGVTEAFF | TGTGCCTGGACGGGGGAGTCGGGGGTGACTGAAGCTTTCTTT | TRBV30 | NA | NA | TRBJ1-1
CASSFPTVTYEQYF | TGCGCCAGCAGCTTCCCTACTGTGACCTACGAGCAGTACTTC | TRBV5-1 | few | NA | TRBJ2-7
CASSLSGGRMSTGELFF | TGCGCCAGCAGCTTGTCGGGAGGCCGGATGAGCACCGGGGAGCTGTTTTTT | TRBV5-1 | NA | TRBD2 | TRBJ2-2
CASSLDGGDQPQHF | TGCGCCAGCAGCTTGGATGGCGGCGATCAGCCCCAGCATTTT | TRBV5-1 | NA | NA | TRBJ1-5
CASSLGDTSYEQYF | TGCGCCAGCAGCTTGGGGGACACCTCCTACGAGCAGTACTTC | TRBV5-1 | NA | NA | TRBJ2-7
CASSQRGYGYTF | TGTGCCAGCAGCCAACGGGGATATGGCTACACCTTC | TRBV3-1/TRBV3-2 | NA | NA | TRBJ1-2
CASSEWGGAETQYF | TGTGCCAGCAGTGAATGGGGAGGAGCAGAGACCCAGTACTTC | TRBV6-1 | NA | NA | TRBJ2-5
CASSLTPGQDNEQFF | TGTGCCAGCAGCTTGACCCCGGGACAGGACAATGAGCAGTTCTTC | TRBV7-3 | NA | TRBD1 | TRBJ2-1
CASSSPLRTPIAKNIQYF | TGTGCCAGCAGCTCACCTCTACGGACACCCATAGCCAAAAACATTCAGTACTTC | TRBV7-2 | once | NA | TRBJ2-4
CASSVRRPGQGTGGYTF | TGTGCCAGCAGCGTTAGAAGGCCGGGACAGGGGACGGGAGGCTACACCTTC | TRBV13 | NA | TRBD1 | TRBJ1-2
CASSKGLENTGELFF | TGTGCCAGCAGCAAGGGACTAGAGAACACCGGGGAGCTGTTTTTT | TRBV11-3 | NA | TRBD2 | TRBJ2-2
CASSFSWTGAFNQPQHF | TGTGCCAGCAGTTTTAGTTGGACAGGGGCGTTTAATCAGCCCCAGCATTTT | TRBV27 | NA | TRBD1 | TRBJ1-5
CASSLDGGNIQYF | TGCGCCAGCAGCTTGGACGGCGGGAACATTCAGTACTTC | TRBV5-1 | NA | NA | TRBJ2-4